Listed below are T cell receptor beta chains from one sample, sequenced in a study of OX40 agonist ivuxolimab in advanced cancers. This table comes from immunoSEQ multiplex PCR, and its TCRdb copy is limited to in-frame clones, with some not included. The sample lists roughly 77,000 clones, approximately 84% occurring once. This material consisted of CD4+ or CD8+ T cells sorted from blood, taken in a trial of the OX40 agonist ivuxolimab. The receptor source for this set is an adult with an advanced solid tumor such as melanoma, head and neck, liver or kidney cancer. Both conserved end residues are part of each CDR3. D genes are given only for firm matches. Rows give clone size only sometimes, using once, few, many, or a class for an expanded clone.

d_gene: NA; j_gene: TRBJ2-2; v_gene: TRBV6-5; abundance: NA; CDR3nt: TGTGCCAGCAGTTACTCGCACGCGAACACCGGGGAGCTGTTTTTT; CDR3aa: CASSYSHANTGELFF
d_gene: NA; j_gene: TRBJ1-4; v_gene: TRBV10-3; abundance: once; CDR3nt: TGTGCCATCAGTGAGTCATGGGAGGGAAAACTGTTTTTT; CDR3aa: CAISESWEGKLFF
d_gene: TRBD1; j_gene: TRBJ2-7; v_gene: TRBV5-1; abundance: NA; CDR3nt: TGCGCCAGCAGCCCGATTGTTACAGGGGGACGAAAGGGCGAGCAGTACTTC; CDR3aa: CASSPIVTGGRKGEQYF
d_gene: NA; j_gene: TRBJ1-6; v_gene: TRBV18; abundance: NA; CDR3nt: TGTGCCAGCTCACCATCGGTTCCGACACACAGCTCCTATAATTCACCCCTCCACTTT; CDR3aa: CASSPSVPTHSSYNSPLHF
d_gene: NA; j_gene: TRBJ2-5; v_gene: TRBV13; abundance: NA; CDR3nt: TGTGCCAGCACCACCCTTGTAGCCTCCCAAGAGACCCAGTACTTC; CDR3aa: CASTTLVASQETQYF
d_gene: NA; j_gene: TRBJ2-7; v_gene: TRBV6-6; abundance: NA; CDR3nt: TGTGCCAGCAGCCCCCAGGGCCAGTCCTACGAGCAGTACTTC; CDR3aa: CASSPQGQSYEQYF
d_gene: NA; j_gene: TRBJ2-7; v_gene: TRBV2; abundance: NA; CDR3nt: TGTGCCAGCAGTGAAGTTGTGGGCGACGAGCAGTACTTC; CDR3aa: CASSEVVGDEQYF
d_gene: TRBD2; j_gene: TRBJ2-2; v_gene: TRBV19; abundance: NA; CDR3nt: TGTGCCAGTAGTCCCCCGGGGTGGGGGGGGAACACCGGGGAGCTGTTTTTT; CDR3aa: CASSPPGWGGNTGELFF
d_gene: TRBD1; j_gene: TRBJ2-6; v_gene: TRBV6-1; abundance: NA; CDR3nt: TGTGCCAGCAGTGGACAGGGCATTTACTTCTCTGGGGCCAACGTCCTGACTTTC; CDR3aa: CASSGQGIYFSGANVLTF
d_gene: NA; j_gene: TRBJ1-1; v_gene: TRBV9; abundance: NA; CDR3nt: TGTGCCAGCAGCGTAGGGCCCCGTGAGGACACTGAAGCTTTCTTT; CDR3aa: CASSVGPREDTEAFF
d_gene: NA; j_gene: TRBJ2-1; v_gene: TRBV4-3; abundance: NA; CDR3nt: TGCGCCAGCAGCCAGACGAACAATGAGCAGTTCTTC; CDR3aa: CASSQTNNEQFF
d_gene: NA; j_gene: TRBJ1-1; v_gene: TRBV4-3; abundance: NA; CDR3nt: TGCGCCAGCAGCGCCCGCGCGACCGGGACGGTGGGAACTGAAGCTTTCTTT; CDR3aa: CASSARATGTVGTEAFF
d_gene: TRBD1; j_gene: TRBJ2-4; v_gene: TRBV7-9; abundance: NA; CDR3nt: TGTGCCAGCAGCTTAGGACAGGGTTTTAACATTCAGTACTTC; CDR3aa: CASSLGQGFNIQYF
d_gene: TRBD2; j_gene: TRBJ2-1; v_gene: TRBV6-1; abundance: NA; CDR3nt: TGTGCCAGCGATAAGAGCGGGAGCGGTGAGCAGTTCTTC; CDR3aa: CASDKSGSGEQFF
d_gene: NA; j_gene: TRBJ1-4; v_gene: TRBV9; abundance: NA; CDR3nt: TGTGCCAGCAGCTCTAGGGCATCCACTAATGAAAAACTGTTTTTT; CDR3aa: CASSSRASTNEKLFF
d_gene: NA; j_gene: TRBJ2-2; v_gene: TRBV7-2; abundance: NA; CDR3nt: TGTGCCAGCAGCTTCTTGAACACCGGGGAGCTGTTTTTT; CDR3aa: CASSFLNTGELFF
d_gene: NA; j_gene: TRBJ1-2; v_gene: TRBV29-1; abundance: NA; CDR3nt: TGCAGCGTAGAAGGTCGGGGGACGGGCGGCTACACCTTC; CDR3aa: CSVEGRGTGGYTF
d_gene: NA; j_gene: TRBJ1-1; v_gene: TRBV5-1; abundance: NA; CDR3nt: TGCGCCAGCAGGCGAGGACCCACTGAAGCTTTCTTT; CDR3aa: CASRRGPTEAFF
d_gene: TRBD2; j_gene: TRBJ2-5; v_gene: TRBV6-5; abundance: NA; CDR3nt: TGTGCCAGCAGTTACGGGACTAGGCTGGATGGTACCCAGTACTTC; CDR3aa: CASSYGTRLDGTQYF
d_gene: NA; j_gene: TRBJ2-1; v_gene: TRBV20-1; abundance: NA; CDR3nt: TGCAGTGCTAGAGGGAGGGCTGAGCAGTTCTTC; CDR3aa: CSARGRAEQFF
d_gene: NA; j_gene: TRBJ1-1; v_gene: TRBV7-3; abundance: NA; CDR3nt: TGTGCCAGCAGCTTGGGTAAAGTGGCTGAAGCTTTCTTT; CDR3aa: CASSLGKVAEAFF
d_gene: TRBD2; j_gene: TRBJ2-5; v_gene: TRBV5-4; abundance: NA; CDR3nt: TGTGCCAGCAGCCAGGGACTAGAGGTTGAGACCCAGTACTTC; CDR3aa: CASSQGLEVETQYF
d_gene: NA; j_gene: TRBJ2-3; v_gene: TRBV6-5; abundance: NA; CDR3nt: TGTGCCAGCAGTGCCCGCTCTCCGGATACGCAGTATTTT; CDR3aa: CASSARSPDTQYF
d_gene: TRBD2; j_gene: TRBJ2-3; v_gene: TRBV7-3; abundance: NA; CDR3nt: TGTGCCAGCAGCCAATGGACTAGCGGCACAGATACGCAGTATTTT; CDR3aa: CASSQWTSGTDTQYF
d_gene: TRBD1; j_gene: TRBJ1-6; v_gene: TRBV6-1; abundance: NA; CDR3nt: TGTGCCAGCACTAGGGGGCTAGGTAATTCACCCCTCCACTTT; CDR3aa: CASTRGLGNSPLHF
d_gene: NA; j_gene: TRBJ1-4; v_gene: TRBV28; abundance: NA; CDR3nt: TGTGCCAGTCGTCTTAATGAAAAACTGTTTTTT; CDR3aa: CASRLNEKLFF
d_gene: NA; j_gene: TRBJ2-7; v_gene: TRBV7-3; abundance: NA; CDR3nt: TGTGCCAGCAGCTTAGGGGGACTGTACTACGAGCAGTACTTC; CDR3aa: CASSLGGLYYEQYF
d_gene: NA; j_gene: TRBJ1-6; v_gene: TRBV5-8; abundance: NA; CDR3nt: TGTGCCAGCAGCCCGGGTCGGGGCTCCTATAATTCACCCCTCCACTTT; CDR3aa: CASSPGRGSYNSPLHF
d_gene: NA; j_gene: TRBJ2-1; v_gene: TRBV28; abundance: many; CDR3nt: TGTGCCAGCAGTTTAGTCATTAGCTCGGCCGGGGTCTTC; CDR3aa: CASSLVISSAGVF
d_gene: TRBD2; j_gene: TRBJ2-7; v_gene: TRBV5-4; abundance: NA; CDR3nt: TGTGCCAGCAGCCCAGTTAGCGGGGGGGCCAGTTACGAGCAGTACTTC; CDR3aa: CASSPVSGGASYEQYF
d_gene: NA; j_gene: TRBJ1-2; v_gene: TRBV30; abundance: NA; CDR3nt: TGTGCCTGGAGTGTTCCGGCGGGTGGCTACACCTTC; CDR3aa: CAWSVPAGGYTF
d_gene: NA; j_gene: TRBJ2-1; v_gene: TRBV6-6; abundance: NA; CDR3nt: TGTGCCAGCAGTTACTCGGTCGGTAATGAGCAGTTCTTC; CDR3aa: CASSYSVGNEQFF
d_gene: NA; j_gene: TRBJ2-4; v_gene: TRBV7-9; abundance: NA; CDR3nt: TGTGCCAGCAGCGGGGGCATAGCCAAAAACATTCAGTACTTC; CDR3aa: CASSGGIAKNIQYF
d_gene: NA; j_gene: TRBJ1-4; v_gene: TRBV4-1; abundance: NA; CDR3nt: TGCGCCAGCAGCCCCTATAGGACTCAGAACGAAAAACTGTTTTTT; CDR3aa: CASSPYRTQNEKLFF
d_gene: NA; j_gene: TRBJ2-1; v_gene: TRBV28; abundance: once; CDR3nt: TGTGCCAGCAGTTATCGGGGAAATGAGCAGTTCTTC; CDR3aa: CASSYRGNEQFF
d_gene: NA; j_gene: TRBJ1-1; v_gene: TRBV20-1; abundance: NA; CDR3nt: TGCAGTGCTAGACTGAATCGTGAAGCTTTCTTT; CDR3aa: CSARLNREAFF
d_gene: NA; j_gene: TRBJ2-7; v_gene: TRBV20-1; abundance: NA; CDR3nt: TGCAGTGCTTCCAGATTATACGGGCAGTACTTC; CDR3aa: CSASRLYGQYF
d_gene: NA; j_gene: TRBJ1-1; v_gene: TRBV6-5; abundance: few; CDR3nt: TGTGCCAGCAGTTACCAAATGGGGGGGGCTGAAGCTTTCTTT; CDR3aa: CASSYQMGGAEAFF
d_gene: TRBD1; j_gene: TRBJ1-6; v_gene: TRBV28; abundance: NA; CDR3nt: TGTGCCAGCAGTTTTGGGGACAGGGATAATTCACCCCTCCACTTT; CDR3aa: CASSFGDRDNSPLHF
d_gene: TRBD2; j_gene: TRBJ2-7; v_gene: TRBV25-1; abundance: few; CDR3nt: TGTGCCAGCAGTGCCAAACTAGCGGGAGGGCCCGAGCAGTACTTC; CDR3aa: CASSAKLAGGPEQYF
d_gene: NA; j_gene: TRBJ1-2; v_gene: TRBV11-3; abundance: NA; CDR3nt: TGTGCCAGCAGCCCGGGGACCGGGTATGGCTACACCTTC; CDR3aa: CASSPGTGYGYTF
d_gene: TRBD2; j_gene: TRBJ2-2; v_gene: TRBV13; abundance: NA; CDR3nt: TGTGCCAGCAGCGGGCGGACTAGCGGGAGAGTTAACACCGGGGAGCTGTTTTTT; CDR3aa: CASSGRTSGRVNTGELFF
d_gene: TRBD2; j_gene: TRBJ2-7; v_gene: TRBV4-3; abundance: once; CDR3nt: TGCGCCAGCAGCCAAGATCGGGCTAGCGGCTACGAGCAGTACTTC; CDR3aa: CASSQDRASGYEQYF
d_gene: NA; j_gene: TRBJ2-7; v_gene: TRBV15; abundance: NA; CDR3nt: TGTGCCACCAGCAGAGCTCCCAGGGGAAAGTTCTACGAGCAGTACTTC; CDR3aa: CATSRAPRGKFYEQYF
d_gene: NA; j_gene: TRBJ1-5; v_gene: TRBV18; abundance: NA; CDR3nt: TGTGCCAGCTCGGTTACGAGGGAGAGTCAGCCCCAGCATTTT; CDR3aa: CASSVTRESQPQHF
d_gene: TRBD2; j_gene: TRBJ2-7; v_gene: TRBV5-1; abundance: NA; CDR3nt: TGCGCCAGCAGCCCTTTAGCGGGTAACTCCTACGAGCAGTACTTC; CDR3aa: CASSPLAGNSYEQYF
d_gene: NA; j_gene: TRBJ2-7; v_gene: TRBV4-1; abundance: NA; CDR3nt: TGCGCCAGCAGCCCCCCATTCAGAGGGGGGTCCGAGCAGTACTTC; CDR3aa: CASSPPFRGGSEQYF
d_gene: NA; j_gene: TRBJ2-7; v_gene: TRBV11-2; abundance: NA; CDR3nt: TGTGCCAGCAGCTTAGGGACGAGCCCCTCCTACGAGCAGTACTTC; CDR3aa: CASSLGTSPSYEQYF
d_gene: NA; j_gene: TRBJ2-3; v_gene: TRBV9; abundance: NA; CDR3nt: TGTGCCAGCAGCGTGATTGGGAGCACAGATACGCAGTATTTT; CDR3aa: CASSVIGSTDTQYF
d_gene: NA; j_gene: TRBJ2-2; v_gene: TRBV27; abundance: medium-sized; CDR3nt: TGTGCCAGCAGTTTGTGGGGAAACGGGGAGCTGTTTTTT; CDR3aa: CASSLWGNGELFF
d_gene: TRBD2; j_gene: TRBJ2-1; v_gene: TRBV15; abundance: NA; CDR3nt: TGTGCCACCAGCCGAGCAAATATAGCGGGGGGGCAGTTCTTC; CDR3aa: CATSRANIAGGQFF
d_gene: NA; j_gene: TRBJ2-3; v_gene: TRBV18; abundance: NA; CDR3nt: TGTGCCAGCTCACGAGGGACCACAGATACGCAGTATTTT; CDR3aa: CASSRGTTDTQYF